Listed here is a single TCR beta chain. Its antigen remains unidentified. No clone much larger than this one lies a single base away; base qualities are absent. This entry belongs to a study of tumor-infiltrating lymphocytes in primary liver carcinoma (TCRdb year 2017). Regarding the research as a whole: Of the five patients (three men and two women, aged 30 to 69 years), four had hepatocellular carcinoma and one had combined HCC and intrahepatic cholangiocarcinoma. The tumors of the five patients were staged as T1-T3 N0M0, with maximum diameters ranging from roughly 4.2 to 10 cm. Roughly 3.5 to 8 million productive TCRbeta reads were obtained per sample, and no significant difference in read depth was found between tissue types. The study combined TCRbeta repertoire sequencing, expression microarrays and whole-exome sequencing across five regions of each liver tumor, with adjacent normal tissue and blood. The roughly 25 tumor region samples were profiled with Agilent mRNA microarrays so that TCRbeta repertoire diversity could be related to the local molecular phenotype. TCRbeta repertoire sequencing covered about 35 specimens from 5 patients: approximately 25 tumor regions, 5 adjacent noncancerous liver tissues and 5 peripheral blood samples. High reproducibility was observed for the technical replicate repertoires, with mean shared-clone rates approximately 0.9 and correlation coefficients above 0.98. Paper-wide results and their limitations: Because the samples were bulk and unsorted, CD4+ and CD8+ T cell repertoires could not be compared. The top 250 clones made up a significantly larger repertoire fraction in tumors than in blood (p = 0.039). Just about 8-25% of top clones turned up in all five regions of a tumor, which suggests spatial heterogeneity among tumor-infiltrating T cells. Repertoire overlap was found to be higher between tumor regions (mean approximately 35%) than between tumor-adjacent (approximately 17%) or tumor-blood (14%) pairs, consistent with antigen-driven expansion. Only 4 or 5 patients were included in the study, and the authors note that the findings should be validated in a larger study. Only the TCR beta chain was sequenced, so true repertoire diversity is likely underestimated because unpaired alpha chains were not captured.

The germline V gene sets CDR1 to SQVTM and CDR2 to ANQGSEA. V gives up 3 bases and J gives up 12 bases, and the segment between their germline ends measures 20 bases. The CDR3 goes from the cysteine to the phenylalanine over 13 residues. The entry retains the CDR3 DNA only, 39 bases that are in frame from base 1. A constant-region primer and ProtoScript II reverse transcriptase were used to reverse-transcribe TCRbeta-specific cDNA from approximately 550 ng total RNA. TCRbeta libraries were built with three nested multiplex PCR rounds, a slightly modified ARM-PCR procedure. Multiplex TRBV1-TRBV30 forward primers and a Cbeta reverse primer were used in the first two PCR rounds, each of which was run for approximately 9 cycles. Sample barcodes and Illumina adapters were added in a final 25-cycle PCR with Deep VentR polymerase. Before sequencing, amplicons of 200-500 bp were gel-purified using a QIAquick gel extraction kit. TCRbeta amplicons were sequenced on an Illumina HiSeq 2500 with 250-bp paired-end reads. For the original study's pipeline: Quality trimming of reads was performed with Trimmomatic v0.33, and paired reads were merged with FLASH v1.2.11 so that full CDR3 sequences could be recovered. V, D and J germline segments were assigned to the rearranged TCRbeta sequences by MiGEC v1.2.1b. VDJtools v1.0.0 computed clonotype statistics and Shannon-Wiener diversity indices. To reduce sampling bias, subsequent analyses other than the diversity analysis used only the 250 most abundant clonotypes in each sample. TCRdb reprocessed the public reads (quality trimming at Q25 with fastp, clone calling with MiXCR) and kept in-frame beta chains. CDR3 protein duplicates are merged, each entry listing the most common genes and DNA. Here the V and J calls rest on TCRdb's processing, not on the authors' analysis. This sample has 120,000 or so distinct CDR3 sequences in its table, and 50% to 70% of those were observed once. The ten largest account for roughly 9% of the sample.

Without any cell sorting, total RNA and DNA were extracted together from approximately 20-30 mg of bulk tissue using the AllPrep DNA/RNA mini kit. Four or five patients with histopathologically diagnosed primary liver carcinoma underwent surgical resection in China between November 2015 and March 2016. Patients had chronic HBV infection and were treatment-naive at sampling. Five spatially separated regions were sampled from each tumor: the superior, inferior, left-lateral and right-lateral poles, plus the tumor centre. According to histology, viable tumor cells made up more than 90% of every tumor sample. Fresh tumor and adjacent tissue pieces were bisected; one half was stored in RNAlater at -80°C, the other sent for histology.

The rearranged segments are TRBV29-1 and TRBJ1-2; the D gene is perhaps TRBD1, from 6 matching bases. This TCR derives from a woman aged 55-70 years with primary liver carcinoma and hepatitis B virus infection. Sequencing was carried out using liver tumor tissue from sampling region 1. The intended sense of this specimen's cell subset or site label: tumor region T1, superior pole. The CDR3 reads CSVEAGGEMGHTF. The DNA sequence is as follows: TGCAGCGTTGAGGCGGGGGGCGAAATGGGCCACACCTTC.